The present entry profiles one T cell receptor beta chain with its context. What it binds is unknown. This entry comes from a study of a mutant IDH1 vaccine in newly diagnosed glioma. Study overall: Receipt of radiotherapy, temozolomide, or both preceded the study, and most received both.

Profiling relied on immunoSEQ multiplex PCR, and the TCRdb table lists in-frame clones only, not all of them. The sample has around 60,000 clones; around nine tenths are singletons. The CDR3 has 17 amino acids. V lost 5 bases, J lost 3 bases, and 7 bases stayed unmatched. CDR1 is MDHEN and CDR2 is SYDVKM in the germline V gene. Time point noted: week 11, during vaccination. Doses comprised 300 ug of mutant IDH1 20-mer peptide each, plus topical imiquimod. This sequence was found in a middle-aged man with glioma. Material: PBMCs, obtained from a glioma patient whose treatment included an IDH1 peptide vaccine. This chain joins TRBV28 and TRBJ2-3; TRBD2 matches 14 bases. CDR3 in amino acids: CASSSTGLAGVTDTQYF. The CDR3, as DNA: TGTGCCAGCAGTAGTACGGGACTAGCGGGAGTAACAGATACGCAGTATTTT.